This T cell receptor (beta chain) was documented in a study of regulatory T cells in long-lasting Graves disease. Findings of the study overall: Persistent disease favored TRBV28, TRBJ1-2 and TRBJ2-5. No thyroid tissue was studied; the work used peripheral blood only.

Arm-PCR with iRepertoire HTBI primers amplified the CDR3 regions for these TCR beta libraries. Using its own MiXCR run on the multiplex PCR reads, TCRdb lists one record per CDR3 protein. Here the sample spans about 540,000 distinct CDR3 sequences, approximately 13% being singletons. V lost 4 bases to trimming and J lost 6 bases; unmatched junction nucleotides: 4. The CDR3 has 15 amino acids. The germline V gene has CDR1 LGHDT and CDR2 YNNKEL (reference sequence). As to this clonotype: Its specificity is unknown.

Indicated time point: newly diagnosed GD, antithyroid drugs for less than 3 months. Isolated PBMC RNA provided the starting material for the TCR library. This sample was shared with a second study, whose subject was T cells in Graves' hyperthyroidism and ophthalmopathy. This second study notes: Those patients with uncontrolled infection, other autoimmune disease, pregnancy or lactation were excluded. The HTBI primer set served for first-round RT-PCR of the TCR CDR3.

Sequenced here: peripheral blood mononuclear cells (PBMCs), sampled at new diagnosis, from a patient treated with antithyroid drugs. The clonotype comes from a man between 25 and 39 years old with Graves disease. The J gene is TRBJ2-1, the V gene TRBV3-1; 12 bases are a match to TRBD2. The CDR3 nucleotides read TGTGCCAGCAGCCGAAGACTAGCGGGAGCCAATGAGCAGTTCTTC. It translates to CASSRRLAGANEQFF.